This TCR beta chain was captured in a study of blood T cell repertoires in COVID-19. Trimming removed 3 bases from V and 7 bases from J, with 12 bases in between. This CDR3 is 14 amino acids long. In germline, CDR1 is PRHDT, CDR2 FYEKMQ (reference sequence). Clones were read by immunoSEQ multiplex PCR, and TCRdb kept only the in-frame ones, dropping some. Of 200,000 to 300,000 clones in the sample, approximately 86% were seen once. The chain couples TRBV13 to TRBJ1-4; perhaps TRBD1 as D (5 bases). The TCR comes from a woman in her sixties with COVID-19, enrolled during active disease. Sequencing was carried out using peripheral blood. Here the CDR3 DNA reads TGTGCCAGCAGCTTCGGCAGGGTACGTGAAAAACTGTTTTTT. Translated, it gives CASSFGRVREKLFF.